This T cell receptor (beta chain) came from a study of blood T cell repertoires in COVID-19. Clones were sequenced by immunoSEQ multiplex PCR, and TCRdb holds only the in-frame ones, with some missing. Among 150,000 to 200,000 clones listed, roughly nine tenths were seen once. The V and J ends lost 6 bases and 0 bases respectively, with 15 bases between them. The CDR3 has 16 amino acids. Germline V lookup: CDR1 LNHDA, CDR2 SQIVND (reference sequence). The sequence came from a woman in her sixties or seventies with COVID-19, enrolled during active disease. The chain links TRBV19 to TRBJ2-1, with D possibly being TRBD1 (6 bases). The sequenced sample consisted of peripheral blood. Here the CDR3 DNA reads TGTGCCAGTAGCCCGGACAGACCTAGCTCCTACAATGAGCAGTTCTTC. This sequence encodes CASSPDRPSSYNEQFF.